This TCR beta chain was identified during a study of T cells in Graves' hyperthyroidism and ophthalmopathy. Germline lookup yields CDR1 SGHRS and CDR2 YFSETQ. The CDR3 sequence is 13 residues long. V shed 4 bases and J shed 4 bases, with 11 bases lying between them. The sample holds a few counts of this clonotype. Its target is not known. Not enrolled were patients with uncontrolled infection, other autoimmune disease, pregnancy or lactation. Diagnoses used clinical symptoms, serum thyroxine and TRAb, thyroid ultrasound and orbital computed tomography. The PBMCs were taken from approximately 9 ml of fresh peripheral blood. Notes on the study in general: Blood also contained most expanded thyroid clonotypes above 0.001.

There were TCR beta CDR3 regions amplified from RNA transcripts. TCR CDR3 regions were first amplified by RT-PCR with HTBI primers. TCRdb itself ran the multiplex PCR reads through MiXCR, one entry per CDR3 protein. The table shows some 510,000 distinct CDR3 sequences, with 20% occurring only once. Sequences were obtained from blood. The clonotype originates from a man younger than 35 with Graves' hyperthyroidism. The rearrangement uses TRBV5-1 and TRBJ2-5; D unresolved. CDR3 in DNA: TGCGCCAGCAGCCTGAGACATGGAGAGACCCAGTACTTC. This codes for CASSLRHGETQYF.